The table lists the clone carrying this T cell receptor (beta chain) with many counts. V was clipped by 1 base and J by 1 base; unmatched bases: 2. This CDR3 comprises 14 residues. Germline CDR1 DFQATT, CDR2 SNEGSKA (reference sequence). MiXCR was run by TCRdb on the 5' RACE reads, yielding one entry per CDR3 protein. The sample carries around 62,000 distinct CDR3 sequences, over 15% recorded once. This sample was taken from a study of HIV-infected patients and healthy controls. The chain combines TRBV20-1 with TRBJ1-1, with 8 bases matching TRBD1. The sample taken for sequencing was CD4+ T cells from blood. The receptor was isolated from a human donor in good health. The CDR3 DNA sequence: TGCAGTGCTAGAGTGCAGGGGGCGAACACTGAAGCTTTCTTT. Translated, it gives CSARVQGANTEAFF.